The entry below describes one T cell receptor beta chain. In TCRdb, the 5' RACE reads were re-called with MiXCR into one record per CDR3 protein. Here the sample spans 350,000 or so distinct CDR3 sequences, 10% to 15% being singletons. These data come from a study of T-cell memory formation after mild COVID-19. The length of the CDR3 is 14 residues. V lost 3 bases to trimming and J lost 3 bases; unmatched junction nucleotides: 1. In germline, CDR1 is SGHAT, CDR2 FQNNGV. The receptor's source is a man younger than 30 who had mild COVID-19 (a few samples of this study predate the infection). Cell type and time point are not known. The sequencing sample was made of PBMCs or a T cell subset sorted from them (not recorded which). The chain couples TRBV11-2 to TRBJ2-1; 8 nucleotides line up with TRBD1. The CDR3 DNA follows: TGTGCCAGCAGCTTTACAGGGGGCTACAATGAGCAGTTCTTC. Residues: CASSFTGGYNEQFF.